The rows below give T cell receptor beta chains drawn from one sample of a study of graft-versus-host responses after intestinal transplantation. Method: immunoSEQ multiplex PCR; TCRdb's copy keeps in-frame clones and lacks some. Of about 96,000 clones listed, roughly 92% are singletons. For these receptors, no antigen is known. The sequencing used unstimulated CD4+ T cells sorted from spleen or lymph node cells, collected before intestinal transplant. These receptors were taken from a human donor who received an intestinal transplant. Each CDR3 is given with its conserved first and last residue. A D gene is named only where the DNA matches it firmly. Size tells how often a clone was seen (once, few, many) or the class of an expanded clone, and some rows leave it out.

>TRBD1|NA|TRBJ2-5|TRBV10-3|15
CAIRKGQTYQETQYF
TGTGCCATCAGAAAGGGACAGACGTACCAAGAGACCCAGTACTTC
>TRBD2|NA|TRBJ2-1|TRBV7-9|17
CASSRSGGLAGAYEQFF
TGTGCCAGCAGCCGATCCGGAGGGCTAGCGGGAGCTTATGAGCAGTTCTTC
>TRBD2|NA|TRBJ2-2|TRBV10-1|18
CASSENLGRGSRRGELFF
TGCGCCAGCAGTGAGAATTTGGGTCGCGGGAGCCGTCGCGGGGAGCTGTTTTTT
>TRBD2|NA|TRBJ2-3|TRBV5-1|16
CASSLVSGTLTDTQYF
TGCGCCAGCAGCTTAGTTAGCGGGACTCTCACAGATACGCAGTATTTT
>NA|NA|TRBJ2-2|TRBV5-1|15
CASSLKFRGTGELFF
TGCGCCAGCAGCTTGAAGTTTAGGGGCACCGGGGAGCTGTTTTTT
>NA|NA|TRBJ1-5|TRBV28|14
CASLSPGSNQPQHF
TGTGCCAGCCTCAGTCCGGGTAGCAATCAGCCCCAGCATTTT
>NA|few|TRBJ2-7|TRBV14|13
CASSHRSRNEQYF
TGTGCCAGCAGCCACCGGTCTAGGAACGAGCAGTACTTC
>TRBD2|NA|TRBJ2-1|TRBV5-1|15
CASSTRLAGYNEQFF
TGCGCCAGCAGCACAAGACTAGCGGGGTACAATGAGCAGTTCTTC
>TRBD1|NA|TRBJ2-1|TRBV13|16
CASSIGTVNSYNEQFF
TGTGCCAGCAGCATCGGGACAGTTAACTCCTACAATGAGCAGTTCTTC
>NA|once|TRBJ2-2|TRBV25-1|11
CAARGAVELFF
TGTGCCGCCCGGGGGGCGGTGGAGCTGTTTTTT
>TRBD1|NA|TRBJ1-1|TRBV7-9|15
CASSSGGQENTEAFF
TGTGCCAGCAGCTCCGGGGGACAGGAGAACACTGAAGCTTTCTTT
>NA|NA|TRBJ2-7|TRBV27|14
CASSTLGRSYEQYF
TGTGCCAGCAGTACCCTTGGGCGCTCCTACGAGCAGTACTTC
>TRBD1|once|TRBJ1-1|TRBV6-5|15
CASSRDRGRNTEAFF
TGTGCCAGCAGCCGAGACAGGGGGCGGAACACTGAAGCTTTCTTT
>NA|NA|TRBJ2-1|TRBV30|15
CAWIPLAGQGNEQFF
TGTGCCTGGATTCCCTTAGCGGGACAGGGCAATGAGCAGTTCTTC
>TRBD1|NA|TRBJ1-1|TRBV4-2|16
CASSRDRGRLNTEAFF
TGTGCCAGCAGCCGGGACAGGGGACGCCTGAACACTGAAGCTTTCTTT
>TRBD2|once|TRBJ2-1|TRBV19|16
CASSDPGTTSSNEQFF
TGTGCCAGTAGTGACCCCGGGACTACGAGTAGCAATGAGCAGTTCTTC
>TRBD2|NA|TRBJ2-3|TRBV9|17
CASSVVASGRITDTQYF
TGTGCCAGCAGCGTAGTGGCAAGCGGGAGAATCACAGATACGCAGTATTTT
>NA|NA|TRBJ1-1|TRBV5-4|15
CASSSTGRLGTEAFF
TGTGCCAGCAGCTCAACAGGGAGGTTAGGGACTGAAGCTTTCTTT
>TRBD1|NA|TRBJ2-2|TRBV5-1|17
CASSPVTGTGGTGELFF
TGCGCCAGCAGCCCCGTGACCGGGACAGGGGGGACCGGGGAGCTGTTTTTT
>NA|few|TRBJ1-4|TRBV5-1|15
CASSLNPASAEKLFF
TGCGCCAGCAGCTTGAATCCGGCCTCGGCGGAAAAACTGTTTTTT
>TRBD1|NA|TRBJ2-7|TRBV7-7|12
CASSEDRGKQYF
TGTGCCAGCAGTGAAGACAGGGGCAAGCAGTACTTC
>TRBD1|NA|TRBJ1-2|TRBV18|14
CASSPDTGGRGYTF
TGTGCCAGCTCACCGGACACAGGGGGTCGCGGCTACACCTTC
>TRBD1|few|TRBJ1-3|TRBV29-1|15
CSVATGGLTGNTIYF
TGCAGCGTCGCAACAGGGGGCTTGACTGGAAACACCATATATTTT
>TRBD2|NA|TRBJ2-1|TRBV6-5|16
CASSYIGSGRYNEQFF
TGTGCCAGCAGTTACATTGGTAGCGGGCGCTACAATGAGCAGTTCTTC
>NA|NA|TRBJ2-7|TRBV10-1|15
CASSESWGPGNEQYF
TGCGCCAGCAGTGAGTCTTGGGGGCCCGGGAACGAGCAGTACTTC
>NA|NA|TRBJ2-1|TRBV29-1|12
CSPRTEYNEQFF
TGCAGCCCAAGGACAGAGTACAATGAGCAGTTCTTC
>NA|NA|TRBJ2-7|TRBV13|12
CASSFRSYEQYF
TGTGCCAGCAGCTTCAGGTCCTACGAGCAGTACTTC
>NA|few|TRBJ2-2|TRBV29-1|11
CSVRNTGELFF
TGCAGCGTTCGAAACACCGGGGAGCTGTTTTTT
>NA|NA|TRBJ1-5|TRBV7-2|13
CASSLRGNQPQHF
TGTGCCAGCAGCCTACGAGGGAATCAGCCCCAGCATTTT
>TRBD1|NA|TRBJ2-7|TRBV28|20
CASSFNLGTGTSTLSYEQYF
TGTGCCAGCAGTTTTAATCTTGGGACAGGGACATCCACCCTCTCATACGAGCAGTACTTC
>NA|NA|TRBJ1-1|TRBV5-1|16
CASSLEFRGSNTEAFF
TGCGCCAGCAGCTTGGAGTTTCGGGGCTCGAACACTGAAGCTTTCTTT
>NA|once|TRBJ2-7|TRBV29-1|13
CSVEDGTAYEQYF
TGCAGCGTTGAAGATGGGACCGCCTACGAGCAGTACTTC
>NA|NA|TRBJ2-2|TRBV19|16
CASSITSRGNTGELFF
TGTGCCAGTAGTATAACCAGCCGGGGGAACACCGGGGAGCTGTTTTTT
>NA|once|TRBJ2-7|TRBV28|13
CASSSNNWGLSYF
TGTGCCAGCAGTTCAAATAACTGGGGACTTTCATACTTC
>NA|NA|TRBJ1-2|TRBV4-1|15
CASSQDQESNYGYTF
TGCGCCAGCAGCCAAGATCAGGAATCCAACTATGGCTACACCTTC
>NA|NA|TRBJ2-7|TRBV10-2|17
CASSEKVTGLFGHEQYF
TGCGCCAGCAGTGAGAAGGTAACAGGGTTATTTGGTCACGAGCAGTACTTC
>NA|NA|TRBJ1-1|TRBV6-5|11
CASRGVTEAFF
TGTGCCAGCAGGGGCGTCACTGAAGCTTTCTTT
>NA|NA|TRBJ2-7|TRBV2|14
CASSEWPGPYEQYF
TGTGCCAGCAGTGAATGGCCGGGGCCCTACGAGCAGTACTTC
>TRBD2|NA|TRBJ2-7|TRBV18|16
CASSPRLAGGSHEQYF
TGTGCCAGCTCACCGAGGCTAGCGGGAGGATCACACGAGCAGTACTTC
>TRBD2|few|TRBJ2-1|TRBV30|14
CAQKLAGPYNEQFF
TGTGCCCAAAAACTAGCGGGGCCCTACAATGAGCAGTTCTTC
>TRBD1|NA|TRBJ1-2|TRBV6-4|14
CASSEGTGGYGYTF
TGTGCCAGCAGTGAGGGGACAGGGGGCTATGGCTACACCTTC
>TRBD1|NA|TRBJ1-1|TRBV2|13
CASSSDRGTEAFF
TGTGCCAGCAGCTCCGACAGGGGTACTGAAGCTTTCTTT
>NA|NA|TRBJ1-1|TRBV27|13
CASSWGINTEAFF
TGTGCCAGCAGTTGGGGGATAAACACTGAAGCTTTCTTT
>TRBD1|NA|TRBJ1-1|TRBV6-5|13
CASSYSRGLEAFF
TGTGCCAGCAGTTACTCGAGGGGGCTTGAAGCTTTCTTT
>NA|once|TRBJ1-2|TRBV5-1|13
CASSLAQGDGYTF
TGCGCCAGCAGCTTGGCCCAGGGAGATGGCTACACCTTC
>TRBD2|NA|TRBJ2-5|TRBV10-1|16
CASSGRLAGGQETQYF
TGCGCCAGCAGTGGACGACTAGCGGGCGGACAAGAGACCCAGTACTTC
>TRBD1|NA|TRBJ1-6|TRBV27|16
CASPGQVPIYNSPLHF
TGTGCCAGCCCGGGACAGGTTCCCATCTATAATTCACCCCTCCACTTT
>NA|NA|TRBJ1-2|TRBV28|16
CASSPNPGSRGYGYTF
TGTGCCAGCAGTCCCAACCCAGGGTCGAGGGGCTATGGCTACACCTTC
>TRBD2|NA|TRBJ2-3|TRBV10-1|17
CASSESVLAGGGDTQYF
TGCGCCAGCAGTGAGTCCGTCCTAGCGGGAGGGGGGGATACGCAGTATTTT
>NA|NA|TRBJ1-1|TRBV5-1|16
CASSSSAGARNTEAFF
TGCGCCAGCAGCTCCTCGGCCGGGGCTAGAAACACTGAAGCTTTCTTT
>NA|NA|TRBJ2-3|TRBV11-2|11
CASSPVDTQYF
TGTGCCAGCAGCCCGGTCGATACGCAGTATTTT
>NA|NA|TRBJ2-3|TRBV6-6|13
CASSGISTDTQYF
TGTGCCAGCAGCGGGATCAGCACAGATACGCAGTATTTT
>NA|NA|TRBJ2-4|TRBV5-1|13
CASSSLAKNIQYF
TGCGCCAGCAGCTCCTTAGCCAAAAACATTCAGTACTTC
>NA|few|TRBJ1-3|TRBV14|14
CASSQASMGNTIYF
TGTGCCAGCAGCCAAGCGAGCATGGGAAACACCATATATTTT